These T cell receptor beta chains were read from a single sample in a study of shared clonotypes between healthy human individuals. The protocol was immunoSEQ multiplex PCR, while the TCRdb copy is restricted to in-frame clones and leaves out a portion. The data hold about 360,000 clones, with about 70% observed a single time. The material sequenced was memory CD4+ T cells sorted from blood. Receptors were obtained from a young man in good health. Both conserved end residues are part of each CDR3. The D gene is left open where the match is weak. The listing skips clone size in some rows; elsewhere it reads once, few, many or a size class.

>NA|TRBJ2-7|NA|TRBV27
TGTGCCAGCAAGGGTCCGGGCAACGAGCAGTACTTC
CASKGPGNEQYF
>TRBD2|TRBJ2-5|many|TRBV11-2
TGTGCCAGCAGCTTAGGGAGCGGGGCGTACCAAGAGACCCAGTACTTC
CASSLGSGAYQETQYF
>TRBD2|TRBJ2-2|NA|TRBV10-1
TGCGCCAGCAGTGACCCGTTAGCGGGTGGGACCGGGGAGCTGTTTTTT
CASSDPLAGGTGELFF
>NA|TRBJ2-2|NA|TRBV11-2
TGTGCCAGCAGCTTAAGGGGATGGGGCAACACCGGGGAGCTGTTTTTT
CASSLRGWGNTGELFF
>NA|TRBJ2-1|NA|TRBV5-1
TGCGCCAGCAGCCCGGGACTTCGGAGCTCCTACAATGAGCAGTTCTTC
CASSPGLRSSYNEQFF
>TRBD2|TRBJ2-3|once|TRBV18
TGTGCCAGCTCACCAATCTCTAGCGGGGGCACAGATACGCAGTATTTT
CASSPISSGGTDTQYF
>NA|TRBJ1-2|NA|TRBV7-9
TGTGCCAGCAGCTTAGGGGTTGTCGGCTACACCTTC
CASSLGVVGYTF
>NA|TRBJ2-1|NA|TRBV11-2
TGTGCCAGCAGCTTAGTACTATCTCTCTACAATGAGCAGTTCTTC
CASSLVLSLYNEQFF
>TRBD2|TRBJ2-7|many|TRBV5-1
TGCGCCAGCAGCTTGGAACTAGCGGGACCATACGAGCAGTACTTC
CASSLELAGPYEQYF
>TRBD1|TRBJ2-1|few|TRBV5-1
TGCGCCGCCGGCCCCGGGGACAGCTACAATGAGCAGTTCTTC
CAAGPGDSYNEQFF
>NA|TRBJ1-3|NA|TRBV18
TGTGCCAGCTCACCGTTCGACAGGGGAAACACCATATATTTT
CASSPFDRGNTIYF
>NA|TRBJ2-2|NA|TRBV18
TGTGCCAGCTCACCGCTCAGGGTAGTGGACACCGGGGAGCTGTTTTTT
CASSPLRVVDTGELFF
>TRBD1|TRBJ2-2|few|TRBV9
TGTGCCAGCAGCGTAGCCGGGACAGGGGGAAACACCGGGGAGCTGTTTTTT
CASSVAGTGGNTGELFF
>TRBD1|TRBJ2-7|NA|TRBV19
TGTGCCAGTAGTGGACGGACAGGGGGAAGCCACTACGAGCAGTACTTC
CASSGRTGGSHYEQYF
>NA|TRBJ2-3|NA|TRBV2
TGTGCCAGCAGGGGGGAAGGGCGGGCCACAGATACGCAGTATTTT
CASRGEGRATDTQYF
>NA|TRBJ2-5|few|TRBV7-8
TGTGCCAGCAGCCGCTTACTATCGGCCCAGTACTTC
CASSRLLSAQYF
>NA|TRBJ2-6|NA|TRBV6-5
TGTGCCAGCAGCACCGCGGGCTCTGGGGCCAACGTCCTGACTTTC
CASSTAGSGANVLTF
>NA|TRBJ1-5|NA|TRBV28
TGTGCCAGCAGTAAATCGGCCCAAATTCAGCCCCAGCATTTT
CASSKSAQIQPQHF
>NA|TRBJ2-6|NA|TRBV7-9
TGTGCCATCTGGGCAGACGGAGGACCCTCTGGGGCCAACGTCCTGACTTTC
CAIWADGGPSGANVLTF